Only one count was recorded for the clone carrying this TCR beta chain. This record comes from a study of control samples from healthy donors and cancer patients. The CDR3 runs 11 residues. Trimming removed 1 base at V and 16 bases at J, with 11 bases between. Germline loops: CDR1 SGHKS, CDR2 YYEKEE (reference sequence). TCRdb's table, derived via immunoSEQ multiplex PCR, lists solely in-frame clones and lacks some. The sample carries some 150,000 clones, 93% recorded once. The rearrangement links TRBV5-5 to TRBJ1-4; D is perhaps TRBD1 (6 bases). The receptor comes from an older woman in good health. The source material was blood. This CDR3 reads CASSLKARGFF. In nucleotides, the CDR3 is TGTGCCAGCAGCTTGAAAGCCAGGGGGTTTTTT. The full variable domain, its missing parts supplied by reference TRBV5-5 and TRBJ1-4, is DAGVTQSPTHLIKTRGQQVTLRCSPISGHKSVSWYQQVLGQGPQFIFQYYEKEERGRGNFPDRFSARQFPNYSSELNVNALLLGDSALYLCASSLKARGFFGSGTQLSVL.